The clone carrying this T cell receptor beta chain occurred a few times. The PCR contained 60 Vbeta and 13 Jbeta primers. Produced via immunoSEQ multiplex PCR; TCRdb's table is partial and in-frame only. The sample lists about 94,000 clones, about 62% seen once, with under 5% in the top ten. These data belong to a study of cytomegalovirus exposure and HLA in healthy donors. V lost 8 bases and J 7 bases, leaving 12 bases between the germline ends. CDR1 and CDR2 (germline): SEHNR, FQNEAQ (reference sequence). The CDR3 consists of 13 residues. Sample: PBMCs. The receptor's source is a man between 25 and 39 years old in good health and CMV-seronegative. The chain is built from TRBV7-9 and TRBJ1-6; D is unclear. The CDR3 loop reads CASHAGTNSPLHF. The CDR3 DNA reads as TGTGCCAGCCATGCGGGTACAAATTCACCCCTCCACTTT.